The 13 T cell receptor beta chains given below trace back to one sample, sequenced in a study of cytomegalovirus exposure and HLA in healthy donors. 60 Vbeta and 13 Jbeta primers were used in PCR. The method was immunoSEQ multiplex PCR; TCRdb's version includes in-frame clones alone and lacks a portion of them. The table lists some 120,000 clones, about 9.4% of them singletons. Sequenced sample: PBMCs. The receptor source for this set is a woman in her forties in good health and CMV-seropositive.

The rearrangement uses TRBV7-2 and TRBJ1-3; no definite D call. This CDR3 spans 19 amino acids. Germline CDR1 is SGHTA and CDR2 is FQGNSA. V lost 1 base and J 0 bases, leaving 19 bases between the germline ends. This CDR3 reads CASSLGAGVSNLSGNTIYF. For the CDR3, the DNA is TGTGCCAGCAGCTTAGGGGCCGGGGTCAGTAACCTCTCTGGAAACACCATATATTTT. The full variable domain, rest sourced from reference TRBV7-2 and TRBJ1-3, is GAGVSQSPSNKVTEKGKDVELRCDPISGHTALYWYRQSLGQGLEFLIYFQGNSAPDKSGLPSDRFSAERTGGSVSTLTIQRTQQEDSAVYLCASSLGAGVSNLSGNTIYFGEGSWLTVV.

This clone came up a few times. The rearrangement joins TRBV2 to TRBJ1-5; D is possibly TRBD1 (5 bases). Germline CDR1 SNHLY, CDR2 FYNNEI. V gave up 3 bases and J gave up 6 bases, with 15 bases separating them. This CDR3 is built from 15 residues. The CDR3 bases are TGTGCCAGCAGTGAGTCGGCAGGGTACAGTCAGCCCCAGCATTTT. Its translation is CASSESAGYSQPQHF.

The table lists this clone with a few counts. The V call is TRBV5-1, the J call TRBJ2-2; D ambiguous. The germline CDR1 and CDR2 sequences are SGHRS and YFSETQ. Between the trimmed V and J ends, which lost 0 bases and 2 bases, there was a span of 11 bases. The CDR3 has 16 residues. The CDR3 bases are TGCGCCAGCAGCTTGGTACAACAGATAAACACCGGGGAGCTGTTTTTT. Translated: CASSLVQQINTGELFF.

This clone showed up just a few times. CDR3 sequence: CASSLTGTGTLRQLNTEAFF. The CDR3 DNA sequence: TGTGCCAGTAGTTTAACCGGGACAGGGACTCTGCGACAATTGAACACTGAAGCTTTCTTT. The chain combines TRBV19 with TRBJ1-1; TRBD1 aligns across 9 bases. This CDR3 region has 20 residues. Trimming removed 5 bases from V and 0 bases from J; junction bases left unmatched: 19. Per germline, CDR1 LNHDA and CDR2 SQIVND (reference sequence).

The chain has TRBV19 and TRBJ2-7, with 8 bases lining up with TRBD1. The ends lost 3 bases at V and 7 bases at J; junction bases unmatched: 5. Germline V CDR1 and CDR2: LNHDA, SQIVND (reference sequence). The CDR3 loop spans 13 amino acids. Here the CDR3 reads CASSIDRGREQYF. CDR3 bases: TGTGCCAGTAGTATCGACAGGGGCCGAGAGCAGTACTTC.

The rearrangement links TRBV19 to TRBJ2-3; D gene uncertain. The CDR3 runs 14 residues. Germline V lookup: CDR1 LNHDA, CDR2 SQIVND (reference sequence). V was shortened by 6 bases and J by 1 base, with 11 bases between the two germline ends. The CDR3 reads CASRVQTGTDTQYF. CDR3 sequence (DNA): TGTGCCAGTAGGGTTCAGACTGGCACAGATACGCAGTATTTT. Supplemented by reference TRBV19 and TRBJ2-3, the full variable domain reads DGGITQSPKYLFRKEGQNVTLSCEQNLNHDAMYWYRQDPGQGLRLIYYSQIVNDFQKGDIAEGYSVSREKKESFPLTVTSAQKNPTAFYLCASRVQTGTDTQYFGPGTRLTVL.

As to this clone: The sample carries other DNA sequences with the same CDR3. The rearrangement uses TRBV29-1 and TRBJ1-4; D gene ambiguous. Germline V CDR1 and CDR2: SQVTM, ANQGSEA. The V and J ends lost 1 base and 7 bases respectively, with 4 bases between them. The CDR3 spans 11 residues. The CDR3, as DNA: TGCAGCGTTGAAGGAGGTGAAAAACTGTTTTTT. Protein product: CSVEGGEKLFF.

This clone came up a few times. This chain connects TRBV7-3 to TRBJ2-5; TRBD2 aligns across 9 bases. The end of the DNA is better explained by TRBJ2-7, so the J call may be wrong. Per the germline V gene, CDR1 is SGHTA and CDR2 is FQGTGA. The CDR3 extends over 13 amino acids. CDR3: CASSGAGGYEQYF. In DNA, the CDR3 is TGTGCCAGCAGCGGCGCGGGGGGGTACGAGCAGTACTTC.

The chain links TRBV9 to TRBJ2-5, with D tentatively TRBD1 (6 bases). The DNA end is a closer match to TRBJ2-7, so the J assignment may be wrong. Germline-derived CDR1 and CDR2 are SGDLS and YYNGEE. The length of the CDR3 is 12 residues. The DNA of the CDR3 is TGTGCCTCGGGCAGGGGTTCCTACGAGCAGTACTTC. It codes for CASGRGSYEQYF.

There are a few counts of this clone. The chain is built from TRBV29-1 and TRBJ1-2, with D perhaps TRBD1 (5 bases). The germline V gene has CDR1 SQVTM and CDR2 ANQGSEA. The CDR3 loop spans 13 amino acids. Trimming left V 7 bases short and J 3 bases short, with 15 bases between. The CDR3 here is CSAGLTRDYGYTF. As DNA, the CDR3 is TGCAGCGCGGGACTCACGAGGGACTATGGCTACACCTTC.

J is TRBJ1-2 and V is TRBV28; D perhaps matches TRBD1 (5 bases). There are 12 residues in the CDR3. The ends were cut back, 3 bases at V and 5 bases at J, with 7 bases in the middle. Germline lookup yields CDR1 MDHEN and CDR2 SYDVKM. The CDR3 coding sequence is TGTGCCAGCAGTTTGGGGGGGTATGGCTACACCTTC. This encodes CASSLGGYGYTF.

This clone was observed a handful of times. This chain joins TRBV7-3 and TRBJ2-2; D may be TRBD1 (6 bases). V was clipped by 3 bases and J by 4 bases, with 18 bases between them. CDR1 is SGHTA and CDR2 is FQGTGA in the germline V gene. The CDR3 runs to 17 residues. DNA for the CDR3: TGTGCCAGCAGCTTTCGACACCAACAGGGCGGCACCGGGGAGCTGTTTTTT. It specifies CASSFRHQQGGTGELFF. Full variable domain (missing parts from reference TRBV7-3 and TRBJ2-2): GAGVSQTPSNKVTEKGKYVELRCDPISGHTALYWYRQSLGQGPEFLIYFQGTGAADDSGLPNDRFFAVRPEGSVSTLKIQRTERGDSAVYLCASSFRHQQGGTGELFFGEGSRLTVL.

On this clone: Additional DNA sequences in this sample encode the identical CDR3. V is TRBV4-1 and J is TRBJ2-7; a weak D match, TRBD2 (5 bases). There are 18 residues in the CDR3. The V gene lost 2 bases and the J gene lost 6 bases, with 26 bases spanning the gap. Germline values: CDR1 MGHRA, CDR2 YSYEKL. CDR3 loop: CASSQFEGRAPPFREQYF. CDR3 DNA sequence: TGCGCCAGCAGCCAATTCGAGGGTAGGGCGCCCCCCTTTCGCGAGCAGTACTTC.